This TCR beta chain was captured in a study of Graves' ophthalmopathy and Graves' hyperthyroidism. Overall study: By definition, stable hyperthyroidism involved no ophthalmopathy within 18 months of follow-up.

Remarks on this clonotype: Its antigen remains unknown. A much larger clone lies one base from this, so it may be a read error.

Establishment of the diagnosis relied upon clinical symptoms, serum thyroxine, TRAb, thyroid ultrasound and orbital computed tomography. CDR3 length equals 18 residues. CDR1 and CDR2 (germline): SGHVS, FQNEAQ. Investigators amplified TCR beta CDR3 regions from RNA transcripts. HTBI primers were used in a first-round RT-PCR, which preceded a second-round multiplex PCR. TCRdb called the multiplex PCR reads again in MiXCR, with one record for every CDR3 protein. The sample yields 1 million to 1.3 million distinct CDR3 sequences, roughly two fifths seen once. Study-wide points: Among expanded thyroid clonotypes above 0.001 frequency, most also occurred in blood. Its predictions of ophthalmopathy progression gave the model 70.59% sensitivity and about 72% specificity.

The source material was peripheral blood or thyroid tissue (not recorded which). The V call is TRBV7-8, the J call TRBJ2-7; 9 bases are a match to TRBD2. The clonotype was recovered from an adult man with Graves' hyperthyroidism. Written as DNA, the CDR3 is TGTGCCAGCAGCCCGGACCGGGGACTAGCCCTTTCGCCTTACGGGCAGTACTTC. Translation gives CASSPDRGLALSPYGQYF.